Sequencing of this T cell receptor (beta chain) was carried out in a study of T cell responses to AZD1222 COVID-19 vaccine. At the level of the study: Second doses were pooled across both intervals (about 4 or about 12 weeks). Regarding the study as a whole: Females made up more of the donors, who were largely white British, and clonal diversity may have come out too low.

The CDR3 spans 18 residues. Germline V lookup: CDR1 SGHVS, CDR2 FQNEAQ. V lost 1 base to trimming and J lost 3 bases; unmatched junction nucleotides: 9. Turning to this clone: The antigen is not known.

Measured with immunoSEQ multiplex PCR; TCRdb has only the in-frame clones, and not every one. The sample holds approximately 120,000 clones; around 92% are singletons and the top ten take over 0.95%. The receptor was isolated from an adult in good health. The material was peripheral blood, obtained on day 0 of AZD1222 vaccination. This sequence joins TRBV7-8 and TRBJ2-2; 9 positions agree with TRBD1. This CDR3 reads CASSLGMTGGMDTGELFF. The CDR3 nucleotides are TGTGCCAGCAGCTTAGGAATGACAGGGGGAATGGACACCGGGGAGCTGTTTTTT.